A single sample is the source of the 6 T cell receptor beta chains below, sequenced in a study of T cells in localized non-small cell lung cancer. TCRdb keeps only in-frame clones here, not all; method: immunoSEQ multiplex PCR. Of tens of thousands of clones in the sample, about 86% were seen once. Sequencing used PBMCs, obtained before any cancer treatment. The receptors come from a man between 35 and 75 years old with stage II lung adenocarcinoma.

The J gene is TRBJ2-7, the V gene TRBV27, with D hard to call. Germline CDR1 MNHEY, CDR2 SMNVEV (reference sequence). This CDR3 has 16 amino acids. Trimming took 2 bases from V and 3 from J, leaving 17 bases between them. The CDR3 region is CASSLVSRVDLYEQYF. Written as DNA, the CDR3 is TGTGCCAGCAGTTTAGTCAGTAGGGTCGACCTCTACGAGCAGTACTTC.

The chain joins TRBV5-1 to TRBJ1-2, with D hard to call. CDR3 length: 15 residues. With 0 bases removed from V and 2 bases from J, the gap between germline ends came to 11 bases. Germline lookup yields CDR1 SGHRS and CDR2 YFSETQ. DNA for the CDR3: TGCGCCAGCAGCTTGGGCCAACAAACGAACTATGGCTACACCTTC. Residues: CASSLGQQTNYGYTF.

The chain joins TRBV5-1 to TRBJ2-5, with 9 bases matching TRBD1. J was trimmed by 1 base and V by 3 bases; bases with no gene match: 4. Germline CDR1 and CDR2: SGHRS and YFSETQ. The CDR3 is 15 amino acids. CDR3 sequence: CASSSPDRGQETQYF. In DNA, the CDR3 is TGCGCCAGCAGCTCCCCGGACAGGGGCCAAGAGACCCAGTACTTC.

This chain uses TRBV6-4 with TRBJ1-2; TRBD1 matches at 8 bases. The CDR3 loop spans 15 amino acids. V lost 5 bases to trimming and J lost 4 bases; unmatched junction nucleotides: 9. Germline loops: CDR1 MRHNA, CDR2 SNTAGT. CDR3 coding DNA: TGTGCCAGCAGTCCCGGGGCAGGGGGCCTCTATGGCTACACCTTC. Its translation: CASSPGAGGLYGYTF.

The V gene is TRBV2, the J gene TRBJ1-2, with D perhaps matching TRBD1 (5 bases). Per germline, CDR1 SNHLY and CDR2 FYNNEI. The length of the CDR3 is 15 residues. The V gene lost 2 bases and the J gene lost 4 bases, with 14 bases spanning the gap. The chain's CDR3 is CASSEIQGSIYGYTF. The DNA for the CDR3 is TGTGCCAGCAGTGAAATCCAGGGATCAATCTATGGCTACACCTTC. Full variable domain (outside the CDR3, taken from reference TRBV2 and TRBJ1-2): EPEVTQTPSHQVTQMGQEVILRCVPISNHLYFYWYRQILGQKVEFLVSFYNNEISEKSEIFDDQFSVERPDGSNFTLKIRSTKLEDSAMYFCASSEIQGSIYGYTFGSGTRLTVV.

CDR3 protein: CASSYNTGELFF. CDR3 coding DNA: TGTGCCAGCAGTTACAACACCGGGGAGCTGTTTTTT. The V gene is TRBV5-4, the J gene TRBJ2-2; no clear D. The CDR3 loop spans 12 amino acids. CDR1 and CDR2 (germline): SGHNT, YYREEE (reference sequence). V lost 5 bases to trimming and J lost 2 bases, with 4 bases between them. The entire variable domain, with the rest obtained from reference TRBV5-4 and TRBJ2-2, is as follows: ETGVTQSPTHLIKTRGQQVTLRCSSQSGHNTVSWYQQALGQGPQFIFQYYREEENGRGNFPPRFSGLQFPNYSSELNVNALELDDSALYLCASSYNTGELFFGEGSRLTVL.